This TCR beta chain was sequenced for a study of T cell repertoires in cytomegalovirus infection. Study overall: HLA-B-restricted CMV epitopes that are well studied, plus recently identified HLA-C-restricted ones, were used by the study.

This clonotype was observed at least ten times. Its antigen is as yet unknown. Germline V gene sequence: CDR1 SGHAT, CDR2 FQDESV (reference sequence). J lost 3 bases, V lost 3 bases, and 6 bases had no gene match. This CDR3 is 16 amino acids long. TCRdb reprocessed the reads via MiXCR and lists one record per CDR3 protein. The sample consists of roughly 340,000 distinct CDR3 sequences, under 35% of them appearing once. Study-level findings and limits: In two of eight donors, the top clonotype was HLA-C-restricted CMV-specific.

This TCR was sampled from a human donor in good health (CMV status not recorded). Some clones in this sample may be carry-over from other donors' samples. The genes are TRBV11-1 and TRBJ1-2; 11 bases agree with TRBD1. Sample: cultured PBMCs, taken from culture after CMV antigen stimulation. CDR3 residues: CASSFGTGGQDYGYTF. Written as DNA, the CDR3 is TGTGCCAGCAGCTTTGGGACAGGGGGACAGGACTATGGCTACACCTTC.